Following are 32 T cell receptor beta chains from one sample sequenced in a study of T cell repertoires in cytomegalovirus infection. MiXCR was run by TCRdb on the reads, yielding one entry per CDR3 protein. The sample shows about 160,000 distinct CDR3 sequences, less than 25% of them seen only once. These receptors are not linked to any known antigen. Sequenced here: CD8+ T cells from cultured PBMCs, sampled from culture after CMV antigen stimulation. These receptors were collected from a human donor in good health (CMV status not recorded). Some clones in this sample may be carry-over from other donors' samples.

This clonotype has a handful of counts. V usage is TRBV7-9 and J usage is TRBJ2-5, with D perhaps TRBD1 or TRBD2 (7 bases each). The CDR3 runs 15 residues. CDR1 is SEHNR and CDR2 is FQNEAQ in the germline V gene (reference sequence). The V gene lost 7 bases and the J gene lost 5 bases, with 20 bases spanning the gap. CDR3 protein: CASKPPGGAEETQYF. The CDR3 nucleotides are TGTGCCAGCAAGCCCCCAGGGGGGGCTGAGGAGACCCAGTACTTC.

This clonotype was seen a handful of times. The chain carries TRBV4-1 and TRBJ2-1; D is undetermined. V lost 0 bases to trimming and J lost 9 bases, with 3 bases between them. The CDR3 is made up of 11 amino acids. Germline V gives CDR1 MGHRA, CDR2 YSYEKL. The CDR3 DNA follows: TGCGCCAGCAGCCAAGAAGGTGAGCAGTTCTTC. Protein: CASSQEGEQFF.

The V and J genes are TRBV11-1 and TRBJ2-5; 12 bases line up with TRBD1. V lost 5 bases to trimming and J lost 5 bases; unmatched junction nucleotides: 9. The CDR3 consists of 16 residues. From germline, CDR1 is SGHAT and CDR2 FQDESV (reference sequence). This CDR3 is CASSPPGQGARETQYF. CDR3 DNA: TGTGCCAGCAGCCCACCGGGACAGGGGGCCAGGGAGACCCAGTACTTC.

This clonotype was detected a few times. This chain joins TRBV7-6 and TRBJ2-5, with D perhaps being TRBD1 or TRBD2 (5 bases each). In germline, CDR1 is SGHVS, CDR2 FNYEAQ. The CDR3 consists of 15 residues. The V end was cut by 5 bases, the J end by 5 bases, with 18 bases between. The CDR3 sequence: CASSRRDGRRETQYF. DNA for the CDR3: TGTGCCAGCAGCAGAAGGGACGGTAGAAGGGAGACCCAGTACTTC.

The V gene is TRBV6-2 or TRBV6-3, the J gene TRBJ2-1; the match to TRBD1 covers 8 bases. V dropped 4 bases and J dropped 3; count of bases not matched to a gene: 5. CDR1 MNHEY and CDR2 SVGEGT come from the germline V gene. The CDR3 loop spans 15 amino acids. CDR3 region: CASSSRQGYYNEQFF. The DNA for the CDR3 is TGTGCCAGCAGTTCTAGACAGGGGTACTACAATGAGCAGTTCTTC.

The chain couples TRBV7-9 to TRBJ1-2, with D hard to call. The V gene's germline CDR1 is SEHNR and CDR2 FQNEAQ (reference sequence). The V end lost 3 bases, the J end lost 8 bases, and 10 bases lay between the germline ends. The CDR3 length is 12 residues. The CDR3 DNA follows: TGTGCCAGCAGCTTGGAGGACGGCGGCTACACCTTC. Its translation is CASSLEDGGYTF.

This clonotype was counted a few times. The chain has TRBV7-8 and TRBJ1-6; 7 bases fit TRBD1. The V segment lost 5 bases and the J segment 7 bases; nucleotides outside the gene matches: 8. There are 15 residues in the CDR3. The germline CDR1 and CDR2 sequences are SGHVS and FQNEAQ. The CDR3 sequence is CASSLRRDRNSPLHF. CDR3 coding DNA: TGTGCCAGCAGCCTAAGAAGGGACAGAAATTCACCCCTCCACTTT.

This clonotype was picked up a small number of times. The chain has TRBV7-8 and TRBJ2-3; 8 nucleotides line up with TRBD1. Germline V gene lookup returns CDR1 SGHVS and CDR2 FQNEAQ. V lost 5 bases and J lost 4; bases outside the gene matches: 11. The CDR3 consists of 16 residues. The CDR3 DNA reads as TGTGCCAGCAGCCCGCTGGACAGGGACGTTTCAGATACGCAGTATTTT. This codes for CASSPLDRDVSDTQYF.

This clonotype was detected many times. At one of its ends the junction is not consistent with the germline gene, which may arise from a read error. The genes are TRBV7-8 and TRBJ1-5; TRBD1 agrees at 9 bases. The germline CDR1 and CDR2 sequences are SGHVS and FQNEAQ. This CDR3 spans 14 amino acids. CDR3 loop: CASSLGQGDQPQHF. CDR3 coding DNA: TGCGCCAGCAGCTTGGGACAGGGAGATCAGCCCCAGCATTTT.

This clonotype was counted a few times. V usage is TRBV18 and J usage is TRBJ2-1; D gene ambiguous. The length of the CDR3 is 11 residues. Germline V gene data show CDR1 as KGHSH and CDR2 as LQKENI. V was cut by 5 bases and J by 10 bases, with 9 bases left in between. This CDR3 is CASSVVGEQFF. In DNA form, the CDR3 reads TGTGCCAGCTCAGTTGTGGGGGAGCAGTTCTTC.

This clonotype was counted only a few times. V gene TRBV14 combines with J gene TRBJ2-7; 10 nucleotides line up with TRBD1. The V gene's germline CDR1 is SGHDN and CDR2 FVKESK. The CDR3 covers 17 residues. V dropped 1 base and J dropped 4; count of bases not matched to a gene: 10. In DNA, the CDR3 is TGTGCCAGCAGCCAAGCTCGGACAGGGGGGTATCGTTACGAGCAGTACTTC. Its translation is CASSQARTGGYRYEQYF.

This clonotype was observed once. The CDR3 nucleotides read TGTGCCAGCAGCTTCCTGGGGGCGGGGGGGCGCGGAGGAGATACGCAGTATTTT. This translates into CASSFLGAGGRGGDTQYF. This chain links TRBV7-6 with TRBJ2-3; TRBD2 matches at 9 bases. The CDR3 runs 18 residues. From germline, CDR1 is SGHVS and CDR2 FNYEAQ. Trimming removed 3 bases from V and 5 bases from J; junction bases left unmatched: 15.

The chain combines TRBV12-3 or TRBV12-4 with TRBJ2-5; 9 positions agree with TRBD2. Losses at the gene ends were 7 bases for V and 2 bases for J; bases not matched to a gene: 5. This CDR3 region has 14 residues. CDR3 sequence: CASMASGAQETQYF. Here the CDR3 DNA reads TGTGCCAGCATGGCTAGCGGGGCACAAGAGACCCAGTACTTC.

This clonotype showed up just a few times. This chain joins TRBV18 and TRBJ2-7; TRBD1 matches at 7 bases. There are 16 residues in the CDR3. Germline assignment: CDR1 KGHSH and CDR2 LQKENI. The junction had 8 bases not matched to a gene; V was cut back by 3 bases and J by 0 bases. The CDR3 loop is CASSPPRGQSSYEQYF. The CDR3 DNA reads as TGTGCCAGCTCACCCCCCCGGGGACAGAGCTCCTACGAGCAGTACTTC. The entire variable domain, with the rest obtained from reference TRBV18 and TRBJ2-7, is as follows: NAGVMQNPRHLVRRRGQEARLRCSPMKGHSHVYWYRQLPEEGLKFMVYLQKENIIDESGMPKERFSAEFPKEGPSILRIQQVVRGDSAAYFCASSPPRGQSSYEQYFGPGTRLTVT.

The V call is TRBV7-8, the J call TRBJ1-5; tentative D call: TRBD1 (6 bases). The CDR3 covers 15 residues. Germline CDR1 is SGHVS and CDR2 is FQNEAQ. Between the trimmed V and J ends, which lost 4 bases and 4 bases, there was a span of 14 bases. As DNA, the CDR3 is TGTGCCAGCAGCTCTCGGGGGGCTCCAAATCAGCCCCAGCATTTT. This encodes CASSSRGAPNQPQHF.

This rearrangement joins TRBV7-2 to TRBJ1-2; D is undetermined. Trimming removed 0 bases from V and 7 bases from J, with 6 bases in between. CDR1 and CDR2 from the germline V gene are SGHTA and FQGNSA. The CDR3 is made up of 12 amino acids. The CDR3, as DNA: TGTGCCAGCAGCTTAGCGGGAGGTGGCTACACCTTC. Protein: CASSLAGGGYTF.

V is TRBV28 and J is TRBJ2-7; 10 nucleotides align to TRBD1. CDR1 is MDHEN and CDR2 is SYDVKM in the germline V gene. This CDR3 spans 15 amino acids. V lost 7 bases and J lost 5; bases outside the gene matches: 11. This chain's CDR3 is CASITLDRGYHEQYF. CDR3 nucleotides: TGTGCCAGCATCACCCTGGACAGGGGGTACCACGAGCAGTACTTC.

This clonotype was seen a few times. The V and J genes are TRBV7-2 and TRBJ2-1; no firm D call. This CDR3 has 15 residues. Trimming removed 1 base at V and 3 bases at J, with 10 bases between. Germline CDR1 SGHTA, CDR2 FQGNSA. CDR3 sequence: CASSLGWLDYNEQFF. The CDR3 DNA reads TGTGCCAGCAGCTTAGGTTGGCTAGACTACAATGAGCAGTTCTTC.

The J gene is TRBJ2-2, the V gene TRBV6-2 or TRBV6-3, with D uncertain. This CDR3 has 13 residues. V was cut by 0 bases and J by 5 bases, with 4 bases left in between. The germline V gene encodes CDR1 MNHEY and CDR2 SVGEGT. The CDR3 reads CASSYSTTGELFF. The CDR3 DNA is TGTGCCAGCAGTTACTCGACAACCGGGGAGCTGTTTTTT.

In this sample, this clonotype turned up a few times. The chain uses TRBV11-2 and TRBJ1-2; D may be TRBD1 (5 bases). The V end was cut by 1 base, the J end by 5 bases, with 11 bases between. The CDR3 has 14 amino acids. The germline V gene has CDR1 SGHAT and CDR2 FQNNGV. The CDR3: CASSLAPAGYGYTF. In nucleotides, the CDR3 is TGTGCCAGCAGCTTAGCTCCGGCAGGGTATGGCTACACCTTC.

This clonotype occurred a few times. The rearrangement links TRBV7-8 to TRBJ2-2; the match to TRBD1 covers 9 bases. The CDR3 runs 15 residues. V lost 5 bases, J lost 5 bases, and 6 bases stayed unmatched. Germline V gene lookup returns CDR1 SGHVS and CDR2 FQNEAQ. CDR3 DNA sequence: TGTGCCAGCAGCCCCGGGACAGGGTTTACCGGGGAGCTGTTTTTT. This gives the protein CASSPGTGFTGELFF.

V usage is TRBV7-2 and J usage is TRBJ2-2; D call uncertain. Trimming stripped 8 bases from V and 4 bases from J, with 14 bases between. The CDR3 runs to 14 residues. Germline V gene lookup returns CDR1 SGHTA and CDR2 FQGNSA. In DNA form, the CDR3 reads TGTGCCAGCGTCCCCATCCCCAGCACCGGGGAGCTGTTTTTT. This translates into CASVPIPSTGELFF. The full variable domain, completed using reference TRBV7-2 and TRBJ2-2, is GAGVSQSPSNKVTEKGKDVELRCDPISGHTALYWYRQSLGQGLEFLIYFQGNSAPDKSGLPSDRFSAERTGGSVSTLTIQRTQQEDSAVYLCASVPIPSTGELFFGEGSRLTVL.

This clonotype came up many times. The chain links TRBV4-2 to TRBJ2-5, with TRBD1 identical over 7 bases. The CDR3 is 16 amino acids. Germline values: CDR1 LGHNA, CDR2 YNFKEQ. Losses at the gene ends were 1 base for V and 2 bases for J; bases not matched to a gene: 7. The CDR3 reads CASSQAMGTAQETQYF. The CDR3 nucleotides read TGTGCCAGCAGCCAAGCCATGGGGACAGCACAAGAGACCCAGTACTTC.

The chain joins TRBV10-3 to TRBJ2-7; D is uncertain. Trimming cost V 8 bases and J 5 bases, with 16 bases left between them. Germline V CDR1 and CDR2: ENHRY, SYGVKD. This CDR3 comprises 13 residues. CDR3 loop: CAIGLSLADEQYF. The CDR3 DNA reads as TGTGCCATCGGGCTCAGTCTTGCCGACGAGCAGTACTTC.

Sample share makes this clonotype large (0.1 to 1%). This chain connects TRBV24-1 to TRBJ2-1, with no clear D. Trimming removed 2 bases from V and 3 bases from J, with 13 bases in between. Germline CDR1 reads KGHDR; CDR2 reads SFDVKD. The CDR3 consists of 16 residues. In nucleotides, the CDR3 is TGTGCCACCAGTGATTGGGATCAATCGAACTACAATGAGCAGTTCTTC. This codes for CATSDWDQSNYNEQFF.

The chain joins TRBV20-1 to TRBJ1-6, with D possibly being TRBD1 (5 bases). V gave up 3 bases and J gave up 2 bases, with 14 bases separating them. Germline V CDR1 and CDR2: DFQATT, SNEGSKA (reference sequence). The CDR3 spans 16 residues. The CDR3 protein is CSASGSRDTYNSPLHF. For the CDR3, the DNA is TGCAGTGCTAGCGGTTCCAGGGATACCTATAATTCACCCCTCCACTTT.

This clonotype occurred a few times. V gene TRBV29-1 combines with J gene TRBJ2-7; no definite D call. Trimming took 1 base from V and 3 from J, leaving 7 bases between them. The CDR3 loop spans 12 amino acids. Germline V gene sequence: CDR1 SQVTM, CDR2 ANQGSEA. CDR3 residues: CSVEGRFYEQYF. CDR3 nucleotides: TGCAGCGTTGAAGGCAGATTCTACGAGCAGTACTTC.

V is TRBV12-3 or TRBV12-4 and J is TRBJ2-1, with 10 bases lining up with TRBD1. This CDR3 comprises 13 residues. With 5 bases clipped from V and 6 bases from J, the junction kept 1 base outside the gene matches. The CDR3 loop is CASSRTGGNEQFF. CDR3 DNA: TGTGCCAGCAGTCGGACAGGGGGCAATGAGCAGTTCTTC.

This clonotype was found a few times. This chain links TRBV6-2 or TRBV6-3 with TRBJ2-3; tentatively, D is TRBD2 (6 bases). V lost 2 bases and J 4 bases, leaving 13 bases between the germline ends. Germline CDR1 MNHEY, CDR2 SVGEGT. The length of the CDR3 is 15 residues. CDR3 loop: CASSYGLRGSDTQYF. The DNA for the CDR3 is TGTGCCAGCAGTTACGGGCTCCGGGGGTCAGATACGCAGTATTTT.

In this sample, this clonotype turned up a few times. The chain employs TRBV4-1 and TRBJ2-2, with 8 bases matching TRBD1. This CDR3 comprises 16 residues. Germline CDR1 reads MGHRA; CDR2 reads YSYEKL. Trimming removed 1 base from V and 2 bases from J; junction bases left unmatched: 3. DNA for the CDR3: TGCGCCAGCAGCCAAGCAGGGGGCCGTAACACCGGGGAGCTGTTTTTT. Its protein is CASSQAGGRNTGELFF.

This clonotype showed up just a few times. V gene TRBV6-1 combines with J gene TRBJ2-3; D might be TRBD2 (6 bases). Germline CDR1 and CDR2: MNHNS and SASEGT. Trimming stripped 7 bases from V and 1 base from J, with 18 bases between. This CDR3 comprises 16 residues. CDR3 protein: CASTIWGERGTDTQYF. The CDR3 DNA sequence: TGTGCCAGCACAATTTGGGGGGAGAGAGGCACAGATACGCAGTATTTT.

This clonotype was recorded at least ten times. The chain links TRBV7-6 to TRBJ2-7; perhaps TRBD2 as D (5 bases). This CDR3 is 12 amino acids long. The germline V gene has CDR1 SGHVS and CDR2 FNYEAQ. V gave up 4 bases and J gave up 7 bases, with 11 bases separating them. CDR3 bases: TGTGCCAGCAGCTCGAGGGTGGGGGAGCAGTACTTC. Encoded protein: CASSSRVGEQYF.